This is a list of T cell receptor beta chains from one sample in a study of vaccination and CD4 T cells after COVID-19. Their antigens are not known. In TCRdb, the PCR reads were re-called with MiXCR into one record per CDR3 protein. The sample contains about 20,000 distinct CDR3 sequences, 55% of which appear only once. Sample: CD4+ T cells from blood, cultured in vitro. The receptor source for this set is a human donor who had recovered from COVID-19. The CDR3 runs from the conserved cysteine through the conserved F or W. The order of the fields is CDR3 DNA, CDR3 protein, J gene, clone size, V gene, D gene. The D gene is left open where the match is weak. Clone size is shown for a subset of rows, as once, few, many or a class of expanded clone.

TGTGCCAGCAGCTCCTGGGACAGAGAAGCTTTCTTT CASSSWDREAFF TRBJ1-1 - TRBV7-2 TRBD1
TGTGCCAGCAGCTTAGAACAGGGTAGAAACTATGGCTACACCTTC CASSLEQGRNYGYTF TRBJ1-2 few TRBV7-8 -
TGTGCCAGCAGCTTAGACTCGACAGGGGGCAGTTCACCCCTCCACTTT CASSLDSTGGSSPLHF TRBJ1-6 - TRBV11-2 TRBD1
TGTGCCAGCAGTTCTCCACAGGAAAGCAATCAGCCCCAGCATTTT CASSSPQESNQPQHF TRBJ1-5 - TRBV28 -
TGTGCCAGCAGAGAGGACACATCCTACGAGCAGTACTTC CASREDTSYEQYF TRBJ2-7 - TRBV12-3/TRBV12-4 -
TGTGCCAGCAGCTTAGAGACCAACACTGAAGCTTTCTTT CASSLETNTEAFF TRBJ1-1 - TRBV7-2 -
TGTGCCAGCAGTGTGTATAGCACAGATACGCAGTATTTT CASSVYSTDTQYF TRBJ2-3 - TRBV6-1 -
TGTGCCAGCAGCTTAGATGGGGAGACCGCACCCCTCCACTTT CASSLDGETAPLHF TRBJ1-6 - TRBV7-9 -
TGTGCCAGCAGCCACGGGACAACGAACACCGGGGAGCTGTTTTTT CASSHGTTNTGELFF TRBJ2-2 few TRBV7-6 -
TGCAGTGCTAGATGGGACAGGGCCCCGAATACGCAGTATTTT CSARWDRAPNTQYF TRBJ2-3 - TRBV20-1 TRBD1
TGTGCCAGCAAGGGCCCGGGCTGGATTCAGTACTTC CASKGPGWIQYF TRBJ2-4 - TRBV2 -
TGCGCCAGCAGTGAGACTCTTGGTCAGCCCCAGCATTTT CASSETLGQPQHF TRBJ1-5 - TRBV10-1 -
TGTGCCAGCAGTCCATACCATGAGCAGTTCTTC CASSPYHEQFF TRBJ2-1 - TRBV12-3/TRBV12-4 -
TGTGCCATCAGTGCACAGGGTATCACCGGGGAGCTGTTTTTT CAISAQGITGELFF TRBJ2-2 - TRBV10-3 -
TGTGCCAGCAGTTTCAATAGCGGGAATCCCTACGAGCAGTACTTC CASSFNSGNPYEQYF TRBJ2-7 - TRBV28 TRBD2
TGTGCCAGCAGTTATGGGGACAGGGCTCGAGAGACCCAGTACTTC CASSYGDRARETQYF TRBJ2-5 few TRBV27 TRBD1
TGTGCCAGCAGTCGGGGGGGGTCGGCGTACGAGCAGTACTTC CASSRGGSAYEQYF TRBJ2-7 once TRBV27 TRBD2
TGCAGTGCTAGAGGGGGGGCGGGGAGGACAGATACGCAGTATTTT CSARGGAGRTDTQYF TRBJ2-3 - TRBV20-1 -
TGTGCCAGCAGTGATGATTCCGAGATGTGGGGTAGCACAGATACGCAGTATTTT CASSDDSEMWGSTDTQYF TRBJ2-3 few TRBV6-1 -
TGTGCCAGCAGTCCCGAGTATGCCTATGGCTACACCTTC CASSPEYAYGYTF TRBJ1-2 - TRBV12-3/TRBV12-4 -
TGTGCCATCAGTCTAGGTGCAGGGTCGAGAGAGACCCAGTACTTC CAISLGAGSRETQYF TRBJ2-5 few TRBV10-3 -
TGTGCCAGCAGTCTCACAGGGTCGGGGGAAAAACTGTTTTTT CASSLTGSGEKLFF TRBJ1-4 - TRBV28 -
TGTGCCAGCAGCTTTAAAGAGACCCAGTACTTC CASSFKETQYF TRBJ2-5 - TRBV5-4 -
TGCGCCAGCAGCCAAGCCCCCGAACGGTACACTGAAGCTTTCTTT CASSQAPERYTEAFF TRBJ1-1 - TRBV4-1 -
TGTGCCAGCAGCCGTTCGGCGGGGTACACTGAAGCTTTCTTT CASSRSAGYTEAFF TRBJ1-1 few TRBV6-1 -
TGTGCCAGCAGTCATTTAGCGGGGGCTCTCTCCTACGAGCAGTACTTC CASSHLAGALSYEQYF TRBJ2-7 - TRBV6-1 TRBD2
TGCAGTGCCGGCGGGACTAGCGGGGGGTCGTTCTCCTACAATGAGCAGTTCTTC CSAGGTSGGSFSYNEQFF TRBJ2-1 - TRBV20-1 TRBD2
TGCAGTGCTAGGCTCACAGGGGGGTTGGGCGGCTACACCTTC CSARLTGGLGGYTF TRBJ1-2 - TRBV20-1 TRBD1
TGTGCCAGCAGTTTTTCAGGGATGGGGAACTATGGCTACACCTTC CASSFSGMGNYGYTF TRBJ1-2 - TRBV28 -
TGCAGTGCTAGACGCCAGGTGATCGTAGTAGGCGAGCAGTTCTTC CSARRQVIVVGEQFF TRBJ2-1 - TRBV20-1 -
TGTGCTAGTGGTTTGGTACGGACATCATTCTACGAGCAGTACTTC CASGLVRTSFYEQYF TRBJ2-7 - TRBV12-5 -
TGTGCCAGCATCGCGAAAGTGGGGGGCGTTTCACCCCTCCACTTT CASIAKVGGVSPLHF TRBJ1-6 few TRBV28 -
TGTGCCACCAGCAGAGGAACCCTATCGGGCTACACCTTC CATSRGTLSGYTF TRBJ1-2 - TRBV15 -
TGTGCCAGTAGTATAGACCTTAGGTCAGGAGAGACCCAGTACTTC CASSIDLRSGETQYF TRBJ2-5 - TRBV19 -
TGCAGTGCTAGAGAAGCGGGGAAAAACAATGAGCAGTTCTTC CSAREAGKNNEQFF TRBJ2-1 - TRBV20-1 TRBD2
TGTGCCAGCAGTTACTGGCAGGGGGCATTGGACAATCAGCCCCAGCATTTT CASSYWQGALDNQPQHF TRBJ1-5 once TRBV27 TRBD1
TGTGCCAGCAGTCCAAACAGGGGACCGAATGAAAAACTGTTTTTT CASSPNRGPNEKLFF TRBJ1-4 - TRBV6-1 TRBD1
TGTGCCAGCAGGGATGACGGCCTAACTGAAGCTTTCTTT CASRDDGLTEAFF TRBJ1-1 few TRBV28 -
TGCGCCAGCAGTCTGGGGGGGACTCACTCTTCGTACGAGCAGTACTTC CASSLGGTHSSYEQYF TRBJ2-7 - TRBV5-1 TRBD2
TGCGCCAGCAGTGTACAGGGGCACTGTGAGCAGTTCTTC CASSVQGHCEQFF TRBJ2-1 - TRBV23-1 TRBD1